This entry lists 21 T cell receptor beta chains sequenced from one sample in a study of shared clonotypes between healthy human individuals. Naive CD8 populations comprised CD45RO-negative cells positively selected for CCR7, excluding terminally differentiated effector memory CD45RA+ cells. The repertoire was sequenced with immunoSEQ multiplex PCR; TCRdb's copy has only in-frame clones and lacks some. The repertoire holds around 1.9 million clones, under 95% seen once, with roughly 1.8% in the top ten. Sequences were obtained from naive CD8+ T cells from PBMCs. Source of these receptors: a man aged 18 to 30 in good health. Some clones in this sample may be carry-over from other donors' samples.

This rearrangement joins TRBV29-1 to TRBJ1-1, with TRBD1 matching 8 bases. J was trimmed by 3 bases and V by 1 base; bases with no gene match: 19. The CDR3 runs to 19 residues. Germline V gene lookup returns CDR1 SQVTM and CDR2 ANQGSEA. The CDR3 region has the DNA TGCAGCGTTGAAGGCGATGAAAGGACAGGGAGGGTGAGGTACACTGAAGCTTTCTTT. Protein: CSVEGDERTGRVRYTEAFF.

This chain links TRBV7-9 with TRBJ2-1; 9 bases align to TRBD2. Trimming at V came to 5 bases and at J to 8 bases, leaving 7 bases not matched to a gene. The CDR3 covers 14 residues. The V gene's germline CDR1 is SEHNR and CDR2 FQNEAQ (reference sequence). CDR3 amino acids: CASSHLAGAHEQFF. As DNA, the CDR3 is TGTGCCAGCAGCCACTTAGCGGGAGCCCATGAGCAGTTCTTC.

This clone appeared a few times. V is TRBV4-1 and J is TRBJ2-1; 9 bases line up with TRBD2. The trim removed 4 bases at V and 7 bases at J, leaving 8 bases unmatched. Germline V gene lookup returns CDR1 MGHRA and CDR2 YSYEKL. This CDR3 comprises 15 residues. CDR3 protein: CASSLRTGLANEQFF. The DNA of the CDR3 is TGCGCCAGCAGCCTACGGACGGGACTAGCAAATGAGCAGTTCTTC.

For the CDR3, the DNA is TGTGCCTGGAGTCTCCCCTTCACTCTAGCGGCCTACGAGCAGTACTTC. Translated, it gives CAWSLPFTLAAYEQYF. The V call is TRBV30, the J call TRBJ2-7; 7 bases align to TRBD2. CDR3 length: 16 amino acids. V shed 2 bases and J 2 bases; nucleotides not matched to a gene: 12. From germline, CDR1 is GTSNPN and CDR2 SVGIG (reference sequence).

The CDR3 protein is CASSDRGSEAFF. The CDR3 region has the DNA TGTGCCAGTAGTGACAGGGGGTCTGAAGCTTTCTTT. The rearrangement links TRBV19 to TRBJ1-1; 9 bases line up with TRBD1. The CDR3 has 12 residues. The V segment lost 5 bases and the J segment 6 bases; nucleotides outside the gene matches: 1. Germline CDR1 LNHDA, CDR2 SQIVND (reference sequence).

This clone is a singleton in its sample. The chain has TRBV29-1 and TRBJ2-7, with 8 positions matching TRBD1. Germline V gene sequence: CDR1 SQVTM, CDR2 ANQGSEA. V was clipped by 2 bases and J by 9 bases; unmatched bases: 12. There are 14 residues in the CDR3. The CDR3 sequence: CSVERTQGARAQYF. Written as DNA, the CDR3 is TGCAGCGTTGAAAGGACGCAGGGGGCTCGGGCGCAGTACTTC.

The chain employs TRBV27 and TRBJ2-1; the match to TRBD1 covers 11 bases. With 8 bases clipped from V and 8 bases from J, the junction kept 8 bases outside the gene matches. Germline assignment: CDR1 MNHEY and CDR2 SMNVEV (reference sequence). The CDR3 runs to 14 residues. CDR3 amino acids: CASWGQGGWDEQFF. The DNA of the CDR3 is TGTGCCAGCTGGGGACAGGGGGGTTGGGATGAGCAGTTCTTC.

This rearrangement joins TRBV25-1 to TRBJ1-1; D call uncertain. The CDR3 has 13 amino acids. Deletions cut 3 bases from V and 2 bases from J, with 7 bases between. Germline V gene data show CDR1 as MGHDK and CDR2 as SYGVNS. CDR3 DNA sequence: TGTGCCAGCAGTGATCAGATCAACACTGAAGCTTTCTTT. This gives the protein CASSDQINTEAFF.

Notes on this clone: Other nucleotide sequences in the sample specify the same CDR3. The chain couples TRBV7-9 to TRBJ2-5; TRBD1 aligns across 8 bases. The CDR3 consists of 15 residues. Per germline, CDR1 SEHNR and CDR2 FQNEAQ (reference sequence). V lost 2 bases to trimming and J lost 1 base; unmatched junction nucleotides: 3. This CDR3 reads CASSLRQGAQETQYF. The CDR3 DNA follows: TGTGCCAGCAGCTTACGGCAGGGGGCCCAAGAGACCCAGTACTTC.

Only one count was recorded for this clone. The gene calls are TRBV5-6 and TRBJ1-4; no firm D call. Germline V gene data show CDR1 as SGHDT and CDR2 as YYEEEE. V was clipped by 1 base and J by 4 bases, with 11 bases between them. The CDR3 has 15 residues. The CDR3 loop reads CASSLSARFNEKLFF. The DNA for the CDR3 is TGTGCCAGCAGCTTGTCCGCCAGGTTTAATGAAAAACTGTTTTTT.

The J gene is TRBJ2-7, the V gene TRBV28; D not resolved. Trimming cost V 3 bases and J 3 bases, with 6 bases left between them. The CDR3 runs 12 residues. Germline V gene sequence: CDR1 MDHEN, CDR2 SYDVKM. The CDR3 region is CASSLELYEQYF. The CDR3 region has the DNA TGTGCCAGCAGTTTGGAGCTCTACGAGCAGTACTTC.

The CDR3 reads CASSLTGAQETQYF. CDR3 coding DNA: TGTGCCAGCAGTCTAACAGGGGCCCAAGAGACCCAGTACTTC. The chain uses TRBV27 and TRBJ2-5, with 7 bases aligning to TRBD1. V lost 5 bases and J lost 1; bases outside the gene matches: 4. The CDR3 has 14 residues. In germline, CDR1 is MNHEY, CDR2 SMNVEV (reference sequence).

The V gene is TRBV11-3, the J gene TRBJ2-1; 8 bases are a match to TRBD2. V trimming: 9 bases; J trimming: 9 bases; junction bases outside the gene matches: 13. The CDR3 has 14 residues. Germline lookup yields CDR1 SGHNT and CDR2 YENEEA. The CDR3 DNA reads TGTGCCAGAGTTCCGGGACTAGTTCGTGTTGAGCAGTTCTTC. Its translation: CARVPGLVRVEQFF.

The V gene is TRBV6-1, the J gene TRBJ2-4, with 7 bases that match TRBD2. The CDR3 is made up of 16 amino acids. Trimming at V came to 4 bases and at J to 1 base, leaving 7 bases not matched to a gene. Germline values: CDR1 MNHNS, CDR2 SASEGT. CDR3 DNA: TGTGCCAGCAGTGCCCAAGCGGGGTGGGCCAAAAACATTCAGTACTTC. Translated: CASSAQAGWAKNIQYF.

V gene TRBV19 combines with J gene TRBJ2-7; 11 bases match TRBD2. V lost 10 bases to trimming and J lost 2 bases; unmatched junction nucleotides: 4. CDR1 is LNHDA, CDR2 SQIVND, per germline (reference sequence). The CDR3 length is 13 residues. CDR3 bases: TGTGCCACCAGACTAGCGGGAACCTACGAGCAGTACTTC. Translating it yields CATRLAGTYEQYF.

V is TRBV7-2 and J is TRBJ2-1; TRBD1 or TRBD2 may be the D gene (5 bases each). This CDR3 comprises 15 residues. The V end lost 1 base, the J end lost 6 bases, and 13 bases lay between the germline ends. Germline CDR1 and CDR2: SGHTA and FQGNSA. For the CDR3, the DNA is TGTGCCAGCAGCTTAGGGGGGAGAGGCCCCAATGAGCAGTTCTTC. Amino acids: CASSLGGRGPNEQFF.

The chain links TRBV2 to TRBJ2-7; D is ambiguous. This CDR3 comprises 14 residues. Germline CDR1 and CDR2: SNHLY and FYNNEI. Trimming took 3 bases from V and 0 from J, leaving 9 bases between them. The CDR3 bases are TGTGCCAGCAGTGAGAACAGCCGCTCCTACGAGCAGTACTTC. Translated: CASSENSRSYEQYF.

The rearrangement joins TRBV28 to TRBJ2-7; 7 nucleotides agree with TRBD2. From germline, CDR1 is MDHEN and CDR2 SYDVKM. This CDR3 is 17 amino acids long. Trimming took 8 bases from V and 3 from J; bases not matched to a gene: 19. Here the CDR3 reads CASESTRASGGHYEQYF. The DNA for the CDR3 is TGTGCCAGCGAATCCACCCGGGCTAGCGGAGGCCACTACGAGCAGTACTTC.

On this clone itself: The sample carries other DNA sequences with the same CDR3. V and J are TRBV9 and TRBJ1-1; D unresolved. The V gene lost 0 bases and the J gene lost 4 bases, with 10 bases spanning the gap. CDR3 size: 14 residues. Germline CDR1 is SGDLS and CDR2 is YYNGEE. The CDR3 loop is CASSVGGGGTEAFF. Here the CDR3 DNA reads TGTGCCAGCAGCGTAGGAGGAGGTGGCACTGAAGCTTTCTTT. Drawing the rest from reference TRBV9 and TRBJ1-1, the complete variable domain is DSGVTQTPKHLITATGQRVTLRCSPRSGDLSVYWYQQSLDQGLQFLIQYYNGEERAKGNILERFSAQQFPDLHSELNLSSLELGDSALYFCASSVGGGGTEAFFGQGTRLTVV.

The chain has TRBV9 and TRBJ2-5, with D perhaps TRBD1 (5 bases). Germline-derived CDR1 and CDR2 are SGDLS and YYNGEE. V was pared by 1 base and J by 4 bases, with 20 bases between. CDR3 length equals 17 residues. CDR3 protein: CASSVNPGTLGPETQYF. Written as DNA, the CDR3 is TGTGCCAGCAGCGTAAACCCCGGAACTTTGGGGCCAGAGACCCAGTACTTC. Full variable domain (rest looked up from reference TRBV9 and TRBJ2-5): DSGVTQTPKHLITATGQRVTLRCSPRSGDLSVYWYQQSLDQGLQFLIQYYNGEERAKGNILERFSAQQFPDLHSELNLSSLELGDSALYFCASSVNPGTLGPETQYFGPGTRLLVL.

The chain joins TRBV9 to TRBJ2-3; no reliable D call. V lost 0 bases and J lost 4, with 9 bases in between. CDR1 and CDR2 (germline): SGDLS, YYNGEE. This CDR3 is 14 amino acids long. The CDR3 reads CASSVEPASDTQYF. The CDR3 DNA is TGTGCCAGCAGCGTAGAGCCCGCCTCAGATACGCAGTATTTT.